This T cell receptor (beta chain) was found in a study of STAT3 mutations in large granular lymphocyte leukemia (dated by TCRdb to about 2019). Turning to the overall study: Canonical activating STAT3 mutations were detected in roughly half of the longitudinally sequenced T-LGLL patients. More than half of T-LGLL patients received one or more immunosuppressive therapy regimens, with hematologic response in about 36% of those treated. Patients with T-cell large granular lymphocyte leukemia underwent serial deep sequencing of TCRbeta CDR3 and STAT3 to reconstruct clonal hierarchy and dynamics. Roughly 18 representative T-LGLL cases were selected from an initial cohort of a few hundred LGL patients for longitudinal TCRbeta and STAT3 sequencing. As controls, the study also included longitudinal sequencing of a couple of patients with natural killer LGL leukemia. On average, sequencing was done at more than 3.5 time points per patient, with the number of samplings ranging from 2 to 8. The investigation overall reported the following: Since codominant clonotypes persisted in some patients, a small but highly pathogenic clone may have gone undetected. Several patients had a dominant TCR clone burden greater than the STAT3 mutant burden, which suggests that the STAT3 mutation arose secondarily within a clone that had already expanded. Linking therapy response to changes in TCR clonal burden was complicated by variable intervals between samplings and by differing treatment regimens. TCR clonotype switching after therapy was observed in 6 of 18 patients, and all newly emerging clones were found to be STAT3 wild type. At least one immunodominant TCRbeta clonotype was present in every T-LGLL patient, and multiple immunodominant subclonotypes appeared in about half of the T-LGLL patients. Because no samples were available when a clone first appeared, clonal expansion had to be inferred from samplings taken at other points.

From the cysteine through the phenylalanine, the CDR3 covers 15 amino acids. Left in the record is the CDR3 DNA by itself, 45 bases read in frame from the first base. Relative to germline, V is missing 9 bases and J is missing 8 bases, with 16 bases of the junction outside any gene match. Looking up the germline V gene yields CDR1 LGHNT and CDR2 FRNRAP. The same DNA, extracted from blood mononuclear cells, served for both the TCR sequencing and the STAT3 sequencing. With respect to this clone: This clone's antigen is unknown. There are no base qualities to consult, and no much larger clone falls within one base.

An Illumina MiSeq was used to sequence the TCRbeta libraries, yielding an average of about 40,000 productive templates per sample. Using multiplex PCR amplification, the immunoSEQ assay generated the TCRbeta CDR3 libraries. The study's processing was this. Following a previously defined approach, repertoire diversity was calculated, and values close to 0 point to extremely monoclonal samples. Entries here come from immuneACCESS through TCRdb and include only in-frame sequences with V and J called. Some clones fail to appear in such tables; in the studies checked, an unresolved V gene covers under half of the shortfall, and the cause of the remainder is unknown. From that table come the V and J calls and clone size; the DNA was used to work out D and trimming. The sample table lists 16,000 or so clones, roughly four fifths of them with a count of one. Around 9.4% of the sample goes to the ten largest clones.

The sequencing sample was made of peripheral blood mononuclear cells. The TCR sequence derives from a man over 45 with T-cell large granular lymphocyte leukemia. Some clones in this sample may be carry-over from other donors' samples. The age is the age at diagnosis. The chain is assembled from TRBV12-5 and TRBJ2-3; 8 nucleotides in the junction match TRBD2. The DNA reads TGTGCTAGCGGGAGCGGGAGAGGAGGAGGCGGTACGCAGTATTTT. Translated, it reads CASGSGRGGGGTQYF.